This TCR beta chain was documented in a study of neurological immune-mediated disorders. Overall study results and limits: Among expanded clones, no CDR3 amino acid sequences were shared across subjects, a pattern suggesting private repertoires in all groups. HTLV-1-associated myelopathy had the most TCR clonal expansion, while multiple sclerosis had the least, a level that fell below healthy controls.

This clonotype was detected many times. What it binds is unknown. Unsorted libraries were prepared from 2 million PBMCs that had been stored at -80 C. Each CDR3 protein is one row after TCRdb ran MiXCR on the 5' RACE reads. The sample holds 40,000 or so distinct CDR3 sequences; less than 8.5% are singletons and the top ten take 4% to 5.5%. CDR1 and CDR2 from the germline V gene are SGHTA and FQGTGA. There are 16 residues in the CDR3. The ends were cut back, 4 bases at V and 5 bases at J, with 20 bases in the middle. The sequenced material came from PBMCs. The V and J genes are TRBV7-3 and TRBJ2-5, with D tentatively TRBD1 or TRBD2 (6 bases each). This TCR was recovered from a woman aged 40 to 49 in good health. This CDR3 reads CASSSGTGALGETQYF. CDR3 nucleotide sequence: TGTGCCAGCAGCTCTGGGACGGGGGCGCTGGGGGAGACCCAGTACTTC.